This is a list of T cell receptor beta chains from one sample in a study of spatial heterogeneity in lung cancer. One entry per CDR3 protein results from TCRdb running MiXCR on the 5' RACE reads. The sample consists of around 120,000 distinct CDR3 sequences, 10% to 15% of them appearing once. Material: PBMCs, obtained at follow-up. All receptors derive from a male donor with early-stage non-small cell lung cancer. The CDR3 runs from the conserved cysteine through the conserved F or W. A D gene is named only where the DNA matches it firmly. Not every row has a clone size; where given, it reads once, few, many or a size class.

size: many; length: 17; V: TRBV10-3; J: TRBJ2-3; D: -; CDR3: CAISEIPKGLLTDTQYF; DNA: TGTGCCATCAGTGAGATCCCCAAGGGTCTGCTCACAGATACGCAGTATTTT
size: few; length: 14; V: TRBV7-2; J: TRBJ1-3; D: -; CDR3: CASSPGTIGNTIYF; DNA: TGTGCCAGCAGCCCCGGGACAATAGGAAACACCATATATTTT
size: -; length: 14; V: TRBV7-6; J: TRBJ1-4; D: TRBD1; CDR3: CASRSGTGSEKLFF; DNA: TGTGCCAGCAGGTCCGGGACAGGATCCGAAAAACTGTTTTTT
size: -; length: 15; V: TRBV6-2/TRBV6-3; J: TRBJ1-6; D: TRBD1; CDR3: CASSYEAGGRSPLHF; DNA: TGTGCCAGCAGTTACGAGGCAGGGGGTCGATCACCCCTCCACTTT
size: -; length: 14; V: TRBV18; J: TRBJ1-1; D: TRBD1; CDR3: CASSPRTGETEAFF; DNA: TGTGCCAGCTCACCACGGACAGGGGAAACTGAAGCTTTCTTT
size: -; length: 13; V: TRBV18; J: TRBJ2-4; D: -; CDR3: CASSPIAKNIQYF; DNA: TGTGCCAGCTCACCGATAGCCAAAAACATTCAGTACTTC
size: many; length: 16; V: TRBV9; J: TRBJ2-1; D: TRBD2; CDR3: CASSRRTSGSYNEQFF; DNA: TGTGCCAGCAGCCGGAGGACTAGCGGGAGTTACAATGAGCAGTTCTTC
size: many; length: 16; V: TRBV6-5; J: TRBJ2-3; D: TRBD2; CDR3: CASSSGAGGPTDTQYF; DNA: TGTGCCAGCAGTTCGGGAGCGGGGGGGCCCACAGATACGCAGTATTTT
size: -; length: 14; V: TRBV20-1; J: TRBJ2-7; D: -; CDR3: CSASRREGSYEQYF; DNA: TGCAGTGCGTCGCGCAGGGAAGGCTCCTACGAGCAGTACTTC
size: many; length: 15; V: TRBV20-1; J: TRBJ2-1; D: -; CDR3: CSAPPGGSSYNEQFF; DNA: TGCAGTGCTCCTCCCGGGGGAAGCTCCTACAATGAGCAGTTCTTC
size: -; length: 17; V: TRBV20-1; J: TRBJ2-1; D: TRBD2; CDR3: CSAVHSRVLRGGIEQFF; DNA: TGCAGTGCTGTACACTCCAGGGTCTTGCGGGGGGGCATTGAGCAGTTCTTC
size: few; length: 16; V: TRBV9; J: TRBJ2-3; D: -; CDR3: CASSVGLATSTDTQYF; DNA: TGTGCCAGCAGCGTAGGTCTAGCAACTAGCACAGATACGCAGTATTTT
size: many; length: 15; V: TRBV6-5; J: TRBJ1-1; D: TRBD1; CDR3: CASSRGGTGVYEAFF; DNA: TGTGCCAGCAGTCGCGGAGGGACAGGGGTTTACGAAGCTTTCTTT
size: many; length: 13; V: TRBV10-3; J: TRBJ2-4; D: -; CDR3: CAISDDPADIQYF; DNA: TGTGCCATCAGCGATGATCCCGCAGACATTCAGTACTTC
size: many; length: 12; V: TRBV28; J: TRBJ2-1; D: -; CDR3: CAVRGSYNEQFF; DNA: TGTGCCGTTCGGGGATCCTACAATGAGCAGTTCTTC
size: few; length: 12; V: TRBV28; J: TRBJ1-6; D: -; CDR3: CASSAPGSPLHF; DNA: TGTGCCAGCAGTGCCCCCGGTTCACCCCTCCACTTT
size: many; length: 12; V: TRBV10-3; J: TRBJ1-1; D: TRBD1; CDR3: CAISPGQLEAFF; DNA: TGTGCCATCAGCCCGGGACAGCTTGAAGCTTTCTTT
size: -; length: 14; V: TRBV12-3/TRBV12-4; J: TRBJ1-2; D: TRBD1; CDR3: CASNPAGTGHGYTF; DNA: TGTGCCAGCAACCCCGCCGGGACAGGCCACGGCTACACCTTC
size: few; length: 11; V: TRBV10-3; J: TRBJ2-1; D: TRBD1; CDR3: CAIKYRGEQFF; DNA: TGTGCCATCAAATACAGGGGGGAGCAGTTCTTC
size: -; length: 16; V: TRBV6-6; J: TRBJ2-2; D: TRBD1; CDR3: CASSPPGQGNTGELFF; DNA: TGTGCCAGCAGTCCGCCGGGACAGGGCAACACCGGGGAGCTGTTTTTT
size: -; length: 13; V: TRBV29-1; J: TRBJ1-5; D: TRBD1; CDR3: CSAVQGGGQPQHF; DNA: TGCAGCGCCGTACAGGGGGGCGGTCAGCCCCAGCATTTT
size: -; length: 13; V: TRBV24-1; J: TRBJ1-5; D: -; CDR3: CATSRGGVEPQHF; DNA: TGTGCCACCAGCCGGGGGGGTGTCGAGCCCCAGCATTTT
size: -; length: 11; V: TRBV5-1; J: TRBJ2-3; D: -; CDR3: CASGREDTQYF; DNA: TGCGCCAGCGGTCGTGAGGATACGCAGTATTTT
size: few; length: 11; V: TRBV20-1; J: TRBJ2-7; D: -; CDR3: CSASPAYEQYF; DNA: TGCAGTGCTAGTCCAGCTTACGAGCAGTACTTC
size: -; length: 15; V: TRBV7-8; J: TRBJ2-5; D: TRBD1; CDR3: CASSFSQGAKETQYF; DNA: TGTGCCAGCAGCTTTTCACAGGGGGCTAAAGAGACCCAGTACTTC
size: few; length: 15; V: TRBV2; J: TRBJ2-5; D: TRBD2; CDR3: CASSQTSGGRETQYF; DNA: TGTGCCAGCAGCCAGACTAGCGGGGGACGAGAGACCCAGTACTTC
size: -; length: 16; V: TRBV25-1; J: TRBJ1-1; D: -; CDR3: CASRGRGPPWDTEAFF; DNA: TGTGCCAGCAGGGGCAGGGGTCCTCCCTGGGACACTGAAGCTTTCTTT
size: -; length: 17; V: TRBV2; J: TRBJ2-5; D: TRBD2; CDR3: CASSEVGLGAAQETQYF; DNA: TGTGCCAGCAGTGAAGTCGGACTAGGAGCCGCCCAAGAGACCCAGTACTTC
size: many; length: 17; V: TRBV19; J: TRBJ2-1; D: TRBD1; CDR3: CASSIPPGTGGLSEQFF; DNA: TGTGCCAGTAGTATACCCCCCGGGACAGGGGGGTTATCTGAGCAGTTCTTC
size: many; length: 16; V: TRBV20-1; J: TRBJ1-5; D: TRBD1; CDR3: CSAPRTDRGVFQPQHF; DNA: TGCAGTGCCCCAAGAACTGACAGGGGAGTATTTCAGCCCCAGCATTTT
size: few; length: 13; V: TRBV6-5; J: TRBJ2-1; D: TRBD2; CDR3: CASSTGLARRQFF; DNA: TGTGCCAGCAGTACGGGACTAGCAAGACGGCAGTTCTTC
size: few; length: 12; V: TRBV20-1; J: TRBJ2-7; D: -; CDR3: CSARDLLYEQYF; DNA: TGCAGTGCTAGAGATCTCCTATACGAGCAGTACTTC
size: many; length: 14; V: TRBV7-9; J: TRBJ2-5; D: -; CDR3: CASSLAAEQETQYF; DNA: TGTGCCAGCAGCTTAGCTGCAGAACAAGAGACCCAGTACTTC
size: -; length: 13; V: TRBV7-2; J: TRBJ1-5; D: TRBD1; CDR3: CASSLDRAQPQHF; DNA: TGTGCCAGCAGTCTGGACAGGGCCCAGCCCCAGCATTTT
size: few; length: 12; V: TRBV28; J: TRBJ2-2; D: TRBD1; CDR3: CATDRDTGELFF; DNA: TGTGCCACGGACAGGGACACCGGGGAGCTGTTTTTT
size: -; length: 15; V: TRBV5-1; J: TRBJ2-3; D: -; CDR3: CASSLDSASTDTQYF; DNA: TGCGCCAGCAGCTTGGACTCAGCTAGCACAGATACGCAGTATTTT
size: -; length: 14; V: TRBV7-9; J: TRBJ2-5; D: -; CDR3: CASSYSAGGETQYF; DNA: TGTGCCAGCAGCTACTCGGCAGGAGGAGAGACCCAGTACTTC
size: few; length: 13; V: TRBV11-1; J: TRBJ2-1; D: -; CDR3: CASSSGAYNEQFF; DNA: TGTGCCAGCAGCTCAGGGGCCTACAATGAGCAGTTCTTC
size: few; length: 17; V: TRBV2; J: TRBJ1-4; D: TRBD1; CDR3: CASLTGDLAATNEKLFF; DNA: TGTGCCAGCCTAACAGGGGACCTGGCCGCAACTAATGAAAAACTGTTTTTT
size: many; length: 15; V: TRBV9; J: TRBJ2-1; D: -; CDR3: CASSPGGQTYNEQFF; DNA: TGTGCCAGCAGCCCCGGAGGACAAACATACAATGAGCAGTTCTTC
size: many; length: 14; V: TRBV2; J: TRBJ2-3; D: -; CDR3: CASSRDSPVDTQYF; DNA: TGTGCCAGCAGTAGGGACTCACCCGTCGATACGCAGTATTTT
size: -; length: 14; V: TRBV3-1; J: TRBJ1-2; D: TRBD1; CDR3: CASSPGTALYGYTF; DNA: TGTGCCAGCAGCCCCGGGACAGCTCTATATGGCTACACCTTC
size: many; length: 14; V: TRBV5-1; J: TRBJ1-5; D: -; CDR3: CASSLEGTSQPQHF; DNA: TGCGCCAGCAGCTTGGAGGGTACAAGTCAGCCCCAGCATTTT
size: many; length: 14; V: TRBV27; J: TRBJ1-3; D: -; CDR3: CASRQKGAGNTIYF; DNA: TGTGCCAGCAGGCAGAAGGGGGCTGGAAACACCATATATTTT
size: -; length: 13; V: TRBV5-1; J: TRBJ1-6; D: -; CDR3: CASSISGNSPLHF; DNA: TGCGCCAGCAGCATTTCCGGTAATTCACCCCTCCACTTT
size: -; length: 14; V: TRBV20-1; J: TRBJ1-5; D: -; CDR3: CSASEGKSNQPQHF; DNA: TGCAGTGCTAGTGAAGGAAAGAGCAATCAGCCCCAGCATTTT
size: -; length: 15; V: TRBV5-1; J: TRBJ2-6; D: -; CDR3: CASSPPVSGANVLTF; DNA: TGCGCCAGCAGCCCCCCAGTCTCTGGGGCCAACGTCCTGACTTTC